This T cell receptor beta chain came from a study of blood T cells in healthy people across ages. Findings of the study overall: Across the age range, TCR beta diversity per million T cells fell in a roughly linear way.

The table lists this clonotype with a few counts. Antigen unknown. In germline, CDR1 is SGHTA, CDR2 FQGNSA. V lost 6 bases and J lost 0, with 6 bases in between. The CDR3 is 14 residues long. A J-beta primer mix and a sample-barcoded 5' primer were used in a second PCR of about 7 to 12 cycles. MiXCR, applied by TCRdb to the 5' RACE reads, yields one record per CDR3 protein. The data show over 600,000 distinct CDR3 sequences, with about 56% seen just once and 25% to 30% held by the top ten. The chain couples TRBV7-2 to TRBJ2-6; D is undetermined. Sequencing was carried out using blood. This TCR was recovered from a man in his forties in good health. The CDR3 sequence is CASRLTSGANVLTF. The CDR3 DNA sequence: TGTGCCAGCAGGTTAACCTCTGGGGCCAACGTCCTGACTTTC.